This TCR beta chain was identified in a study of shared clonotypes between healthy human individuals (dated by TCRdb to the early 2020s). Some background on the complete study: The cohort comprised two women and three men aged 18 to 49 years. For each donor, CD4 naive and CD4 memory were each run on three plates, CD8 naive on two plates, and CD8 memory on one plate. Blood TCR repertoires of several healthy adults were deeply sequenced to estimate repertoire size and the extent of clonotype sharing between individuals. To increase sequencing depth and limit assay-specific biases, different laboratories used diverse techniques to prepare libraries and sequence TCR repertoires. Each donor's leukapheresis produced roughly between about 0.9 and 9.5 billion PBMCs. On the study overall, not on this receptor specifically: Even with the large sequencing depth, rarefaction of the sorted-subset datasets indicated that sequencing was incomplete. Naive subsets generally had larger estimated clonotype richness than memory subsets did. The small number of donors limited the genetic and exposure-history diversity represented. Pairwise subsampling led to the expectation that sequencing depth would affect the degree of clonotype sharing among donors. Compared with non-shared clonotypes, the clonotypes found in all four sorted-subset donors had higher generation probabilities. Sampling was restricted to blood, and TCR repertoires in tissues likely differ from the TCR repertoires found in blood. Across several donors, roughly 5.1% of naive CD4, roughly 3.3% of naive CD8, under 2.5% of memory CD4, and 0.4% to 0.45% of memory CD8 clonotypes were shared.

CD8 naive samples were obtained by positive selection for CCR7 among CD45RO-negative cells, yielding a CD45RA+CCR7+ population from which TemRA cells were excluded. The donors were healthy, HIV-negative adults with no recently reported acute infections or vaccinations. Every donor was a Caucasian adult living in Nashville, Tennessee, USA. Blood was collected by leukapheresis, and PBMCs were isolated by Ficoll-Histopaque density gradient centrifugation and then cryopreserved in liquid nitrogen vapor phase. Purity and quantity of every magnetically sorted T cell population were checked by analytical flow cytometry. Genomic DNA was isolated from every sorted fraction and measured by UV absorbance on a Nanodrop 2000c. The CDR3 covers 15 residues, taking in both the cysteine and the phenylalanine. The read is trimmed to its CDR3 DNA, 45 bases read in frame from base 1. V is cut back by 6 bases and J by 2 bases, with 7 bases in the junction unmatched. CDR1 MDHEN and CDR2 SYDVKM are derived from the germline V gene.

As for this clone: What this receptor recognizes is not known. No much larger clone is present one base from it, and per-base qualities are unavailable.

Using the deep immunoSEQ assay, multiplex PCR amplified TCR CDR3 regions from genomic DNA. Extracted genomic DNA from each cell subset was spread evenly across all wells of several immunoSEQ 96-well plates, with each plate serving as a replicate. Each replicate PCR for sorted subsets received roughly 200 ng genomic DNA, equal to roughly 30,000 T cell genomes. The purified libraries were quantified using a Qubit 3.0 fluorometer, sized with a Bioanalyzer 2100, and then quantified again using the KAPA Library Quantification kit. Every immunoSEQ 96-well plate was sequenced on a separate single-read 150-cycle Illumina NextSeq 550 flow cell. Per the authors' processing: Because the immunoSEQ output included only junctional sequences and no quality scores, the filtering could not be the same as the filtering used for full-length reads. Sequences were annotated with PyIR, a Python wrapper for IgBLAST v1.9, using IMGT germline references to assign V/J genes and CDR3. Reads were filtered out if the reads had weak V/J assignments (E-value above 1e-6), no CDR3, stop codons, out-of-frame junctions, or ambiguous translated residues. V3J clonotypes were defined as sequences sharing the same inferred V gene, J gene, and CDR3 amino acid sequence. Percentage overlap between repertoires was computed as shared unique clonotypes divided by the size of the smaller repertoire. RTK rarefaction, the Chao1 estimator, and Recon v2.1 estimates of unobserved clonotypes were used to assess repertoire richness. Generation probabilities for all TCRbeta clonotypes obtained by the gDNA method from a few donors were computed using OLGA. TCRdb took this table from immuneACCESS and kept in-frame rearrangements with V and J called. Such tables lack part of the clones; where checked against another copy, unresolved V genes explain under half of the gap, and the rest is unexplained. V, J and clone size are taken as reported in that table, and D and trimming were inferred from the DNA itself. The sample table records 2 million or so clones; about 94% of these occur just once. Together, the top ten hold around 1.1% of the sample.

Rearrangement joined TRBV28 to TRBJ2-3; the central 8 bases match TRBD2. The sequence was collected from a young man in good health. The sequenced sample consisted of naive CD8+ T cells sorted from blood. In the paper's terms, the cell subset or site label means: CD45RA+CCR7+. In nucleotide form, the sequence is TGTGCCAGCAGCCCCGGGACTAGTCTCACAGATACGCAGTATTTT. Translation gives CASSPGTSLTDTQYF.